What follows are 9 T cell receptor beta chains derived from one specimen sequenced in a study of cytomegalovirus exposure and HLA in healthy donors (dated by TCRdb to between 2016 and 2019). Receptor libraries were prepared by the immunoSEQ multiplex PCR assay. For the multiplex PCR, a mixture combining 60 forward primers for TCR Vbeta segments and 13 reverse primers for TCR Jbeta segments was used. Held by TCRdb, this immuneACCESS table contains in-frame sequences only and omits some clones. Under half of the omission traces to an unresolved V gene where checked; the cause of the rest is unknown. This sample gives 140,000 to 150,000 clones in total; 72% of them show up just once. The ten largest clones take up over 2% of the sample. The specimen was PBMCs. These receptor sequences come from a man aged 40-49 years in good health and CMV-seronegative.

The chain joins TRBV6-4 to TRBJ2-1, with D perhaps matching TRBD2 (6 bases). V was cut by 5 bases and J by 5 bases, with 13 bases left in between. The V gene's germline CDR1 is MRHNA and CDR2 SNTAGT. This CDR3 contains 14 residues. CDR3 DNA: TGTGCCAGCAGTCCCCGGGACTCGCACAATGAGCAGTTCTTC. It specifies CASSPRDSHNEQFF.

The V and J genes are TRBV5-5 and TRBJ2-1; D not resolved. The germline V gene encodes CDR1 SGHKS and CDR2 YYEKEE (reference sequence). The V and J ends lost 3 bases and 4 bases respectively, with 11 bases between them. The CDR3 totals 14 residues. CDR3 sequence reads: CASSYLEPYNEQFF. As DNA, the CDR3 is TGTGCCAGCAGCTATCTAGAGCCTTACAATGAGCAGTTCTTC.

The DNA of the CDR3 is TGTGCCAGCAGCTTTGACAGGGAGAACACTGAAGCTTTCTTT. Protein product: CASSFDRENTEAFF. The chain couples TRBV27 to TRBJ1-1; 7 bases are a match to TRBD1. The CDR3 totals 14 residues. In germline, CDR1 is MNHEY, CDR2 SMNVEV (reference sequence). Germline trimming cut 6 bases from V and 1 base from J; bases unmatched to any gene: 5.

V and J are TRBV29-1 and TRBJ2-1; D call uncertain. The germline V gene has CDR1 SQVTM and CDR2 ANQGSEA. This CDR3 is built from 12 residues. V was cut by 4 bases and J by 10 bases, with 14 bases left in between. CDR3 sequence: CSVGGSSGEQFF. The CDR3 DNA sequence: TGCAGCGTTGGAGGCAGCTCCGGGGAGCAGTTCTTC.

The chain uses TRBV30 and TRBJ1-5, with 7 bases matching TRBD1. The CDR3 runs 13 residues. Looked up from germline, CDR1 is GTSNPN and CDR2 is SVGIG (reference sequence). The J segment lost 2 bases and the V segment lost 7 bases, leaving 5 bases of the junction unmatched. The CDR3: CASRQGGNQPQHF. For the CDR3, the DNA is TGTGCCTCGCGACAGGGCGGCAATCAGCCCCAGCATTTT. The entire variable domain, with the rest obtained from reference TRBV30 and TRBJ1-5, is as follows: SQTIHQWPATLVQPVGSPLSLECTVEGTSNPNLYWYRQAAGRGLQLLFYSVGIGQISSEVPQNLSASRPQDRQFILSSKKLLLSDSGFYLCASRQGGNQPQHFGDGTRLSIL.

J is TRBJ2-6 and V is TRBV5-6; TRBD2 might be the D (5 bases). V shed 0 bases and J shed 1 base, with 11 bases lying between them. Germline V gene sequence: CDR1 SGHDT, CDR2 YYEEEE. The CDR3 length is 17 residues. CDR3 protein: CASSLGTQHSGANVLTF. Written as DNA, the CDR3 is TGTGCCAGCAGCTTGGGGACTCAGCATTCTGGGGCCAACGTCCTGACTTTC.

This clone has only a few counts. CDR3 coding DNA: TGTGCCAGCAGCATCCATTACCGGGGGGGCACAGATACGCAGTATTTT. Protein: CASSIHYRGGTDTQYF. The rearrangement links TRBV21-1 to TRBJ2-3; the table's D call TRBD2 went unverified against the DNA. TRBV21-1 is reported as a pseudogene. CDR3 length: 16 residues.

The V call is TRBV29-1, the J call TRBJ2-1, with 10 bases fitting TRBD1. Losses at the gene ends were 4 bases for V and 15 bases for J; bases not matched to a gene: 6. The germline V gene encodes CDR1 SQVTM and CDR2 ANQGSEA. The CDR3 loop spans 11 amino acids. The CDR3 loop is CSVARQGARFF. The DNA of the CDR3 is TGCAGCGTTGCTAGACAGGGGGCGCGGTTCTTC.

The chain has TRBV10-3 and TRBJ2-5, with TRBD1 matching over 7 bases. This CDR3 contains 15 residues. The V segment lost 6 bases and the J segment 5 bases; nucleotides outside the gene matches: 12. The germline V gene encodes CDR1 ENHRY and CDR2 SYGVKD. The chain's CDR3 is CAISVIQGQRETQYF. The CDR3 nucleotides read TGTGCCATCAGCGTTATACAGGGACAGCGCGAGACCCAGTACTTC.